The entry below gives a single T cell receptor (beta chain) sequence along with its context. What this receptor recognizes is not known. One base away there is no much larger clone; base qualities are not given. This sample is part of a study of OX40 agonist ivuxolimab in advanced cancers. Background for the entire study: The costimulatory receptor OX40 (CD134) was targeted by ivuxolimab, a fully human IgG2 agonistic monoclonal antibody. Intravenous ivuxolimab was administered to patients every 2 weeks at six dose levels: 0.01, 0.1, 0.3, 1.5, 3 and 10 mg/kg. Of the roughly 50 dose-escalation patients, hepatocellular carcinoma was present in around 20, melanoma in around 15, renal cell carcinoma in 9 and head and neck cancer in 9. A male proportion of almost 85% and a mean age of approximately 61 years, ranging from 23 to 79, were recorded for the dose-escalation cohort. Patients were allowed to have had prior anti-PD-1, anti-PD-L1 or anti-CTLA-4 therapy, and roughly 40% of the dose-escalation patients had been treated with checkpoint inhibitors. Three dose-escalation patients achieved partial responses, one with hepatocellular carcinoma and two with cutaneous melanoma. The purpose of peripheral TCRbeta sequencing was to test whether ivuxolimab changed TCR sequence diversity and led to clonal T-cell expansion. The paper covers the monotherapy dose-escalation part of the phase I ivuxolimab trial, which included N ≈ 50 patients.

The trial excluded patients who had a history of autoimmune disease or were on systemic immunosuppression. Peripheral blood for TCR sequencing was drawn from every dose cohort at baseline, at cycle 4 day 1 and at cycle 7 day 1. Samples were obtained from an open-label, multicenter, first-in-human phase I dose-escalation trial of ivuxolimab. The trial enrolled adults with locally advanced or metastatic head and neck squamous cell, hepatocellular, melanoma or renal cell carcinoma. Before TCR sequencing, CD4+ T cells and CD8+ T cells from peripheral blood were sorted into separate populations. Findings and caveats that apply to the study as a whole: Antigen specificity was not determined for the clonally expanded peripheral T cells. At doses of 0.1 to 3.0 mg/kg, clonal expansion of both CD4+ and CD8+ T cells in blood was seen between baseline and week 6. After ivuxolimab, more expanded clones were found on average in CD8+ T cells than in CD4+ T cells. In partial responders in the 0.1-3.0 mg/kg groups, normalized peripheral clonal expansion was found to be among the lowest, especially among CD8+ T cells. Low levels of normalized T-cell clonal expansion were also seen in some patients who did not respond.

To sequence the TCRbeta CDR3 region, genomic DNA was isolated from the sorted cells. The immunoSEQ Assay was used for sequencing of TCRbeta CDR3 regions. TCRdb provides this immuneACCESS table in a form limited to in-frame rearrangements. Some clones are lacking; in checked studies, under half of them reflect an unresolved V gene, and why the rest are absent is not known. The sample table contains almost 70,000 clones; only one count was recorded for more than 85% of them. The ten top clones hold 0.25% to 0.3% of the sample. Spanning cysteine to phenylalanine, the CDR3 consists of 15 amino acids. The CDR3 DNA has 45 bases and is translated from base 1. From the germline V gene, CDR1 is MNHNS and CDR2 is SASEGT. The V end gives up 6 bases and the J end 3 bases, leaving 5 bases in the junction not matched to a gene.

The chain was built from TRBV6-1 and TRBJ2-3; 11 junctional bases match TRBD1. The TCR comes from an adult with an advanced solid tumor such as melanoma, head and neck, liver or kidney cancer. Sequencing used CD4+ or CD8+ T cells sorted from blood, obtained in a trial of the OX40 agonist ivuxolimab. The CDR3 protein: CASSAGTGGTDTQYF. The DNA is as follows: TGTGCCAGCAGCGCCGGGACAGGGGGTACAGATACGCAGTATTTT.